Each of the 5 T cell receptor beta chains below was sequenced from the same sample in a study of T cell responses to AZD1222 COVID-19 vaccine listed by TCRdb under 2021. Read against the paper, the sample's time point label means: baseline before first vaccination. The library was produced with the immunoSEQ multiplex PCR assay. TCRdb holds this immuneACCESS table with in-frame rearrangements only. Some clones are missing; in checked studies, unresolved V genes explain under half, and the rest has no known cause. Present in this sample are over 60,000 clones, about nine tenths of which were seen just once. In total, the top ten clones hold around 24% of the sample. Sample: peripheral blood, taken on day 0 of AZD1222 vaccination. These receptors were taken from an adult in good health.

The V call is TRBV4-3, the J call TRBJ2-2; no clear D. V gave up 0 bases and J gave up 6 bases, with 8 bases separating them. Germline lookup yields CDR1 LGHNA and CDR2 YSLEER. This CDR3 has 14 amino acids. CDR3 in amino acids: CASSQDPAAGELFF. CDR3 DNA sequence: TGCGCCAGCAGCCAAGATCCGGCGGCCGGGGAGCTGTTTTTT.

The chain recombines TRBV19 with TRBJ1-1, with 10 bases that match TRBD1. Trimming at V came to 1 base and at J to 1 base, leaving 6 bases not matched to a gene. This CDR3 comprises 17 residues. The germline V gene has CDR1 LNHDA and CDR2 SQIVND (reference sequence). CDR3 amino acids: CASSIARDRGKNTEAFF. CDR3 sequence (DNA): TGTGCCAGTAGTATAGCCCGGGACAGGGGAAAGAACACTGAAGCTTTCTTT. The whole variable domain, filled in from reference TRBV19 and TRBJ1-1, reads DGGITQSPKYLFRKEGQNVTLSCEQNLNHDAMYWYRQDPGQGLRLIYYSQIVNDFQKGDIAEGYSVSREKKESFPLTVTSAQKNPTAFYLCASSIARDRGKNTEAFFGQGTRLTVV.

The V gene is TRBV6-4, the J gene TRBJ1-4; D might be TRBD1 (6 bases). Trimming cost V 6 bases and J 5 bases, with 16 bases left between them. CDR1 and CDR2 (germline): MRHNA, SNTAGT. The CDR3 sequence is 15 residues long. The CDR3 loop reads CASSLTPQGNEKLFF. In DNA form, the CDR3 reads TGTGCCAGCAGCCTGACCCCGCAGGGGAATGAAAAACTGTTTTTT.

The V call is TRBV12-3 or TRBV12-4, the J call TRBJ1-6, with D possibly being TRBD1 (5 bases). The germline V and J ends were trimmed by 6 bases and 7 bases, with 10 bases remaining between them. The CDR3 totals 13 residues. The CDR3, as DNA: TGTGCCAGCAGGGGGGGATGGAATTCACCCCTCCACTTT. It codes for CASRGGWNSPLHF.

The rearrangement uses TRBV3-1 (or the pseudogene TRBV3-2) and TRBJ1-6, with 7 bases aligning to TRBD1. The germline gives CDR1 LGHDT, CDR2 YNNKEL (reference sequence). V lost 5 bases, J lost 9 bases, and 13 bases stayed unmatched. This CDR3 is built from 16 residues. The CDR3 loop reads CASSRGTVWPSSPLHF. In nucleotides, the CDR3 is TGTGCCAGCAGCAGAGGGACAGTTTGGCCCTCTTCACCCCTCCACTTT.